The clone carrying this TCR beta chain appeared many times. CDR3 length equals 12 residues. Trimming took 2 bases from V and 4 from J, leaving 5 bases between them. Preparation of the TCRbeta library used unique molecular identifiers. TCRdb reanalysed the PCR reads using MiXCR and keeps one entry per CDR3 protein. Of about 640,000 distinct CDR3 sequences detected, roughly 17% appear once; the ten largest clones hold approximately 1%. This entry is derived from a study of T-cell reconstitution after alpha-beta-depleted transplantation in children. The sequence was collected from a human donor who donated a stem cell graft to a child with acute myeloid leukemia. The source material was PBMCs from the stem cell graft donor, sampled from the stem cell graft. The chain uses TRBV12-3 or TRBV12-4 and TRBJ1-1, with no clear D. Here the CDR3 reads CASSLRSTEAFF. CDR3 nucleotide sequence: TGTGCCAGCAGTTTAAGGAGCACTGAAGCTTTCTTT.